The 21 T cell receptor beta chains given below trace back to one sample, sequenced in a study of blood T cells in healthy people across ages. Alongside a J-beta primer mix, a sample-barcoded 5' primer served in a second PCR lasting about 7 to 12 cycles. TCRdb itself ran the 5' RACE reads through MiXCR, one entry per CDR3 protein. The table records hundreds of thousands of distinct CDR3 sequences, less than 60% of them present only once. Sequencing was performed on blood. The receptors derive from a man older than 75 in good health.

CDR3 sequence reads: CASRRAGIREGYGYTF. Written as DNA, the CDR3 is TGTGCCAGCCGCCGGGCAGGGATTCGCGAAGGCTATGGCTACACCTTC. The chain has TRBV5-6 and TRBJ1-2; D perhaps matches TRBD1 (5 bases). V was pared by 7 bases and J by 4 bases, with 23 bases between. The CDR3 runs 16 residues. Germline V gene lookup returns CDR1 SGHDT and CDR2 YYEEEE.

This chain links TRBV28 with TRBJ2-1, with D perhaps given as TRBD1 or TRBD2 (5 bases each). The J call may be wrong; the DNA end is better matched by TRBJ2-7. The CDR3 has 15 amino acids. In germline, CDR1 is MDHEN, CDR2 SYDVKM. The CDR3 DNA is TGTGCCGGCACCACCCGGGGCAGCTCCTACAATGAGCAGTACTTC. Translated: CAGTTRGSSYNEQYF.

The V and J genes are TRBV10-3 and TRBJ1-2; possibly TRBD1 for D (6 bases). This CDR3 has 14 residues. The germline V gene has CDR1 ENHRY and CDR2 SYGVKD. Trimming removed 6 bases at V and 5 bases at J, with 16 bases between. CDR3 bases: TGTGCCATCAGGACAGGAGGCGGGTGGTATGGCTACACCTTC. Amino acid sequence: CAIRTGGGWYGYTF.

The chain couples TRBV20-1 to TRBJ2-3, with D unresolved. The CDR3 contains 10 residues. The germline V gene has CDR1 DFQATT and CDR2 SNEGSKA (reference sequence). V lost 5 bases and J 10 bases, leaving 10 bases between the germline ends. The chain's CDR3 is CSASQTAQYF. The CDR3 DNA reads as TGCAGTGCTTCACAGACCGCGCAGTATTTT.

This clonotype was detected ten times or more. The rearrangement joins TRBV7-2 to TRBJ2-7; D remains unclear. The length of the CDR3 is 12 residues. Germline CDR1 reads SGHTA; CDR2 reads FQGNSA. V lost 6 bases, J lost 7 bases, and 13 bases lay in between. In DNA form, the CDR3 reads TGTGCCAGCAGTTTAACCGGGTTTGAGCAGTACTTC. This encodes CASSLTGFEQYF.

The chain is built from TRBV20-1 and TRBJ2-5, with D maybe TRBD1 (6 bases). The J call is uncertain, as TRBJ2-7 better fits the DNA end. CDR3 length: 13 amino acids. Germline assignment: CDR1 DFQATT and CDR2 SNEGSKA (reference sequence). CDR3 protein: CSARDGTSLEQYF. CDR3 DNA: TGCAGTGCTAGAGATGGGACATCTCTCGAGCAGTACTTC.

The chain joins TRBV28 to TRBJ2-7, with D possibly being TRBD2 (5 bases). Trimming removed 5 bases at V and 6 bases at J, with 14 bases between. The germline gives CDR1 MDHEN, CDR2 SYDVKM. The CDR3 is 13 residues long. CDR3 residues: CASSPPRVGEQYF. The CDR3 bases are TGTGCCAGCAGTCCCCCGAGGGTGGGCGAGCAGTACTTC. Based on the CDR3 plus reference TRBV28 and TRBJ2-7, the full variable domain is DVKVTQSSRYLVKRTGEKVFLECVQDMDHENMFWYRQDPGLGLRLIYFSYDVKMKEKGDIPEGYSVSREKKERFSLILESASTNQTSMYLCASSPPRVGEQYFGPGTRLTVT.

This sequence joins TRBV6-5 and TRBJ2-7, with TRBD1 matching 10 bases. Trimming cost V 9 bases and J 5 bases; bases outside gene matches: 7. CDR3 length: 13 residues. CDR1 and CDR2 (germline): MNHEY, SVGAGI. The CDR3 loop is CARRQGARHEQYF. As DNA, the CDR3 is TGTGCCAGGCGACAGGGGGCAAGGCACGAGCAGTACTTC.

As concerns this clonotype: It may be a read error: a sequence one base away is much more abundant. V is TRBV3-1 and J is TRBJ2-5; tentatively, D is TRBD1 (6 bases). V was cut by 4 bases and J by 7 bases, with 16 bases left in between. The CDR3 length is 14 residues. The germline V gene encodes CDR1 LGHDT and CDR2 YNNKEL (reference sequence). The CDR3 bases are TGTGCCAGCAGCCCAGCCGGGACATCCGGGACCCAGTACTTC. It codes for CASSPAGTSGTQYF.

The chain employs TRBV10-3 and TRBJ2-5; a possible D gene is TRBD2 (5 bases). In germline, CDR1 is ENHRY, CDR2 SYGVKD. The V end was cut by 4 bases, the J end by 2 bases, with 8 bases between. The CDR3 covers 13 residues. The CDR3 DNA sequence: TGTGCCATCAGTGTTGGACTTCAAGAGACCCAGTACTTC. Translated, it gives CAISVGLQETQYF.

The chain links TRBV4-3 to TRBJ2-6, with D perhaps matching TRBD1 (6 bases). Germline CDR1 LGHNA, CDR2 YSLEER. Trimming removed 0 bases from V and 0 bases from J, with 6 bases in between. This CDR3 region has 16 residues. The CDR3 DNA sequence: TGCGCCAGCAGCCAAGAGACAGGCTCTGGGGCCAACGTCCTGACTTTC. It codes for CASSQETGSGANVLTF.

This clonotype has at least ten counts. CDR3 region: CASSQGRRETQYF. The DNA for the CDR3 is TGTGCCAGCAGCCAGGGCAGACGGGAGACCCAGTACTTC. The chain has TRBV7-8 and TRBJ2-5, with D possibly matching TRBD1 (5 bases). The V gene's germline CDR1 is SGHVS and CDR2 FQNEAQ. V gave up 5 bases and J gave up 5 bases, with 12 bases separating them. The length of the CDR3 is 13 residues.

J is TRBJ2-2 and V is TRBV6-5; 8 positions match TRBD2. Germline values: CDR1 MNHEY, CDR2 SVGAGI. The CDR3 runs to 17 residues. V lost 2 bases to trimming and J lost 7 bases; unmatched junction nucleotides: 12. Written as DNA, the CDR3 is TGTGCCAGCAGTTACACGGGACTAGTACCTTCCCACGGGGAGCTGTTTTTT. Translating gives CASSYTGLVPSHGELFF.

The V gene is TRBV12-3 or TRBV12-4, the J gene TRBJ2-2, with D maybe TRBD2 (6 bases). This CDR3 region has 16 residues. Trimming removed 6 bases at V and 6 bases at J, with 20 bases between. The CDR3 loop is CASSRHFGRLAGELFF. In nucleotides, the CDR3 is TGTGCCAGCAGCCGTCATTTCGGGAGACTGGCCGGGGAGCTGTTTTTT.

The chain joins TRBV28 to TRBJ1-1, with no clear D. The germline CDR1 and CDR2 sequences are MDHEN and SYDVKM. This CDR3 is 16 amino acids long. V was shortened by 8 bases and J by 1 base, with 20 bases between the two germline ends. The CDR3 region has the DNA TGTGCCAGCCAGGTTTCAGGTAGCAGGACGAACACTGAAGCTTTCTTT. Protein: CASQVSGSRTNTEAFF.

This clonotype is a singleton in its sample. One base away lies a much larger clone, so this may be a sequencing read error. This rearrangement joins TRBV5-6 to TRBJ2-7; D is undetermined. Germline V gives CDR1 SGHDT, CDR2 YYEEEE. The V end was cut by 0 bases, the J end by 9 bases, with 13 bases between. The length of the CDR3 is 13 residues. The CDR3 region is CASSLGDYNGQYF. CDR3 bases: TGTGCCAGCAGCTTGGGAGATTACAATGGGCAGTACTTC.

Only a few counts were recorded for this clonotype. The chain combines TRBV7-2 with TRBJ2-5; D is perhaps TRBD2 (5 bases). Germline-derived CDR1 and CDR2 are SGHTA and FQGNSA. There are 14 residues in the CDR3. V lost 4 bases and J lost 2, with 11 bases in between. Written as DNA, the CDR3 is TGTGCCAGCAGCTCGAACGGGGAGCAAGAGACCCAGTACTTC. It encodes CASSSNGEQETQYF.

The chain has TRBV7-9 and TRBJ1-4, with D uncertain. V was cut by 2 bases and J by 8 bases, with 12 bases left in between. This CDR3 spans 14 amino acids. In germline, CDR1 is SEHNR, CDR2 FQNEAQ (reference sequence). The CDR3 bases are TGTGCCAGCAGCTTAAGTGCTGATTGGGAAAAACTGTTTTTT. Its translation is CASSLSADWEKLFF.

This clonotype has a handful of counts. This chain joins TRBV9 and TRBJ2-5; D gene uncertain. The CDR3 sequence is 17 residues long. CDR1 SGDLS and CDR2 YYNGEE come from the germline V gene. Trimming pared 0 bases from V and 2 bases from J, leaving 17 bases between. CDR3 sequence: CASSVVVPVQLQETQYF. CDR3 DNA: TGTGCCAGCAGCGTAGTCGTGCCGGTACAGCTTCAAGAGACCCAGTACTTC.

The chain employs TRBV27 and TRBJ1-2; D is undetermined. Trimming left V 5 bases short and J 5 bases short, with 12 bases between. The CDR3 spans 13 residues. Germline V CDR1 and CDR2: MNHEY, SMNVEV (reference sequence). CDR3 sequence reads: CASSPIQSYGYTF. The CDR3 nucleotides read TGTGCCAGCAGTCCAATACAGAGTTATGGCTACACCTTC.

This chain's CDR3 is CASTIRGNYGYTF. The CDR3 DNA follows: TGTGCCAGCACCATCAGGGGTAACTATGGCTACACCTTC. The chain has TRBV28 and TRBJ1-2; the D gene is possibly TRBD1 (6 bases). This CDR3 comprises 13 residues. The V and J ends lost 7 bases and 1 base respectively, with 10 bases between them. CDR1 is MDHEN and CDR2 is SYDVKM in the germline V gene.